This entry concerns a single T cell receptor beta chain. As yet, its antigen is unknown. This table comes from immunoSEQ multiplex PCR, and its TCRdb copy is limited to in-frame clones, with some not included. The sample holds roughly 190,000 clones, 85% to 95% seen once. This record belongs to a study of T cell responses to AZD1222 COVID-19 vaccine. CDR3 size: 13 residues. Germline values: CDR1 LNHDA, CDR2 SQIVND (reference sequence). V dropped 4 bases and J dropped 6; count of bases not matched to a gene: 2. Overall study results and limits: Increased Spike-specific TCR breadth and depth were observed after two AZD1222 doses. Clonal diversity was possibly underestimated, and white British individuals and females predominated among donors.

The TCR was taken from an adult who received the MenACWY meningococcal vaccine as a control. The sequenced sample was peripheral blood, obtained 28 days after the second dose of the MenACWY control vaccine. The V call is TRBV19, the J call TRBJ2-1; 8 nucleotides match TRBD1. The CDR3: CASSNQGANEQFF. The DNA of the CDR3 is TGTGCCAGTAGTAACCAGGGGGCCAATGAGCAGTTCTTC.